The T cell receptor (beta chain) described here comes from a study of cytomegalovirus exposure and HLA in healthy donors. General study results and limits: In vitro checks showed that a few CMV-associated chains really do target CMV antigens.

Clones were read by immunoSEQ multiplex PCR, and TCRdb kept only the in-frame ones, dropping some. The sample gives around 250,000 clones, about 90% of which show up once; around 3.1% is in the top ten. On this clone itself: Its antigen remains unidentified.

Germline values: CDR1 MNHNY, CDR2 SVGAGI (reference sequence). The CDR3 consists of 11 residues. Trimming removed 5 bases from V and 5 bases from J, with 5 bases in between. Sequences were obtained from PBMCs. The chain links TRBV6-6 to TRBJ2-3; D is unresolved. The receptor comes from a woman in her twenties or thirties in good health and CMV-seronegative. This CDR3 is CASSPLDTQYF. The DNA of the CDR3 is TGTGCCAGCAGTCCCTTAGATACGCAGTATTTT.